Each of the 21 T cell receptor beta chains below was sequenced from the same sample in a study of shared clonotypes between healthy human individuals. Using immunoSEQ multiplex PCR, the repertoire was profiled, and TCRdb retains in-frame clones only, with some absent. The table has roughly 650,000 clones, approximately 97% seen once. Sequenced input: naive CD4+ T cells sorted from blood. Subset specified: CD45RA+ positively selected. The receptors here all came from a woman aged 25 to 39 in good health.

This clone was found once. This chain uses TRBV18 with TRBJ1-1; TRBD1 might be the D (5 bases). V was trimmed by 2 bases and J by 1 base, leaving 20 bases between them. This CDR3 region has 18 residues. Looked up from germline, CDR1 is KGHSH and CDR2 is LQKENI. The CDR3 region has the DNA TGTGCCAGCTCACCAATTGCGACAGCTTCTACTGGGAACACTGAAGCTTTCTTT. Its protein is CASSPIATASTGNTEAFF. Full variable domain (remainder filled in from reference TRBV18 and TRBJ1-1): NAGVMQNPRHLVRRRGQEARLRCSPMKGHSHVYWYRQLPEEGLKFMVYLQKENIIDESGMPKERFSAEFPKEGPSILRIQQVVRGDSAAYFCASSPIATASTGNTEAFFGQGTRLTVV.

This chain links TRBV9 with TRBJ1-5, with 8 bases that match TRBD1. Germline V CDR1 and CDR2: SGDLS, YYNGEE. This CDR3 contains 16 residues. Trimming took 3 bases from V and 0 from J; bases not matched to a gene: 5. CDR3 DNA: TGTGCCAGCAGCGAAGGGACAGGACCTAGCAATCAGCCCCAGCATTTT. Protein product: CASSEGTGPSNQPQHF.

The rearrangement joins TRBV12-5 to TRBJ2-1; 13 nucleotides line up with TRBD2. Looked up from germline, CDR1 is LGHNT and CDR2 is FRNRAP. V was pared by 0 bases and J by 8 bases, with 16 bases of the junction left unmatched. The CDR3 has 20 residues. CDR3 residues: CASGLVEPTSGRVQGDEQFF. CDR3 nucleotide sequence: TGTGCTAGTGGTTTGGTCGAGCCCACTAGCGGGAGGGTACAAGGCGATGAGCAGTTCTTC.

The chain joins TRBV5-1 to TRBJ2-2; D gene uncertain. The germline V gene encodes CDR1 SGHRS and CDR2 YFSETQ. V was pared by 0 bases and J by 6 bases, with 12 bases between. The CDR3 totals 15 residues. The CDR3 nucleotides are TGCGCCAGCAGCTTGGCGCCCGCCCCCTCCGGGGAGCTGTTTTTT. Amino acid sequence: CASSLAPAPSGELFF.

The gene calls are TRBV27 and TRBJ2-7; maybe TRBD2 (5 bases). Trimming removed 6 bases from V and 3 bases from J, with 18 bases in between. The CDR3 has 15 residues. In germline, CDR1 is MNHEY, CDR2 SMNVEV (reference sequence). CDR3 in DNA: TGTGCCAGCAGACAAGACTTAGCGTCAATCTACGAGCAGTACTTC. It specifies CASRQDLASIYEQYF.

This chain joins TRBV27 and TRBJ2-7; D is unresolved. The CDR3 extends over 15 amino acids. Germline V gives CDR1 MNHEY, CDR2 SMNVEV (reference sequence). The V end lost 10 bases, the J end lost 0 bases, and 19 bases lay between the germline ends. The CDR3 loop reads CATAYGGLGSYEQYF. The CDR3 coding sequence is TGTGCCACCGCGTACGGCGGTTTGGGCTCCTACGAGCAGTACTTC.

The V call is TRBV5-5, the J call TRBJ2-2, with 14 bases identical to TRBD2. V lost 4 bases and J lost 4; bases outside the gene matches: 9. This CDR3 is built from 18 residues. Germline lookup yields CDR1 SGHKS and CDR2 YYEKEE (reference sequence). CDR3 protein: CASSQRLAGGRRTGELFF. Here the CDR3 DNA reads TGTGCCAGCAGCCAAAGACTAGCGGGAGGGCGTCGCACCGGGGAGCTGTTTTTT. Full variable domain (missing parts from reference TRBV5-5 and TRBJ2-2): DAGVTQSPTHLIKTRGQQVTLRCSPISGHKSVSWYQQVLGQGPQFIFQYYEKEERGRGNFPDRFSARQFPNYSSELNVNALLLGDSALYLCASSQRLAGGRRTGELFFGEGSRLTVL.

The chain combines TRBV18 with TRBJ1-1; 9 nucleotides line up with TRBD1. The CDR3 spans 15 residues. From germline, CDR1 is KGHSH and CDR2 LQKENI. V trimming: 3 bases; J trimming: 7 bases; junction bases outside the gene matches: 9. CDR3 protein: CASSPYRGREGEAFF. CDR3 sequence (DNA): TGTGCCAGCTCACCTTACAGGGGGCGTGAGGGTGAAGCTTTCTTT.

The V call is TRBV9, the J call TRBJ2-7, with D perhaps TRBD2 (6 bases). The germline V gene encodes CDR1 SGDLS and CDR2 YYNGEE. V lost 0 bases to trimming and J lost 3 bases, with 22 bases between them. This CDR3 contains 18 residues. CDR3 loop: CASSVGGGAGGNYYEQYF. For the CDR3, the DNA is TGTGCCAGCAGCGTAGGAGGAGGGGCGGGCGGGAATTACTACGAGCAGTACTTC.

The gene calls are TRBV6-1 and TRBJ2-7; D possibly corresponds to TRBD1 (6 bases). V lost 4 bases, J lost 3 bases, and 13 bases lay in between. The CDR3 spans 14 residues. Germline V lookup: CDR1 MNHNS, CDR2 SASEGT. CDR3 coding DNA: TGTGCCAGCAGTGCTCGGACAGATATCTACGAGCAGTACTTC. Its protein is CASSARTDIYEQYF.

This clone has only one observation. The chain employs TRBV21-1 and TRBJ2-5; TRBD1, the table's D call, lacks a check against the DNA. TRBV21-1 is designated a pseudogene. The CDR3 totals 15 residues. Written as DNA, the CDR3 is TGTGCCAGCAGCAAAATTCTGGACAGCCAAGAGACCCAGTACTTC. This codes for CASSKILDSQETQYF.

The rearrangement uses TRBV5-6 and TRBJ2-5; the match to TRBD2 covers 7 bases. The DNA end favors TRBJ2-7, so the J call may be wrong. The CDR3 is 17 residues long. CDR1 SGHDT and CDR2 YYEEEE come from the germline V gene. CDR3 sequence: CASSPGFSSGSSYEQYF. For the CDR3, the DNA is TGTGCCAGCAGCCCCGGGTTTTCTAGCGGCTCCTCCTACGAGCAGTACTTC.

Notes on this clone: Distinct nucleotide sequences in the sample also encode this CDR3. This sequence joins TRBV7-2 and TRBJ1-1; possible D gene TRBD1, 6 bases. The CDR3 contains 13 residues. CDR1 and CDR2 from the germline V gene are SGHTA and FQGNSA. Trimming removed 3 bases from V and 1 base from J, with 6 bases in between. The CDR3 reads CASSLGQNTEAFF. DNA for the CDR3: TGTGCCAGCAGCTTGGGACAGAACACTGAAGCTTTCTTT.

CDR3: CASTPPGGPPAEAFF. Here the CDR3 DNA reads TGTGCCAGCACCCCCCCGGGAGGGCCCCCCGCCGAAGCTTTCTTT. The genes are TRBV6-5 and TRBJ1-1; D gene uncertain. CDR3 length: 15 residues. V was trimmed by 7 bases and J by 8 bases, leaving 23 bases between them. Germline CDR1 is MNHEY and CDR2 is SVGAGI.

The J gene is TRBJ2-1, the V gene TRBV19; 15 bases are a match to TRBD2. The CDR3 is 17 amino acids. V lost 5 bases, J lost 4 bases, and 6 bases stayed unmatched. Looked up from germline, CDR1 is LNHDA and CDR2 is SQIVND (reference sequence). DNA for the CDR3: TGTGCCAGTAGTTCGGGAGGACTAGCGGGAGGGTACAATGAGCAGTTCTTC. Its translation: CASSSGGLAGGYNEQFF.

This chain links TRBV10-3 with TRBJ2-1; either TRBD1 or TRBD2 may supply D (6 bases each). There are 14 residues in the CDR3. Germline CDR1 is ENHRY and CDR2 is SYGVKD. V was shortened by 6 bases and J by 8 bases, with 17 bases between the two germline ends. The CDR3 DNA sequence: TGTGCCATCAGAGGGGGACTCCTGGAGTATGAGCAGTTCTTC. Encoded protein: CAIRGGLLEYEQFF.

V usage is TRBV2 and J usage is TRBJ1-5; no definite D call. The CDR3 extends over 11 amino acids. The ends were cut back, 6 bases at V and 4 bases at J, with 4 bases in the middle. Germline V gene sequence: CDR1 SNHLY, CDR2 FYNNEI. CDR3 sequence (DNA): TGTGCCAGCAGGGTTAATCAGCCCCAGCATTTT. Translation: CASRVNQPQHF.

This chain uses TRBV11-2 with TRBJ2-7; TRBD2 matches at 13 bases. The germline gives CDR1 SGHAT, CDR2 FQNNGV. This CDR3 contains 18 residues. With V trimmed by 3 bases and J by 5 bases, 13 bases remained unmatched. As DNA, the CDR3 is TGTGCCAGCAGCTTTGGGGCAGGACTAGCGGGAGTGAGGCACGAGCAGTACTTC. Translating it yields CASSFGAGLAGVRHEQYF.

This clone was detected once. The chain joins TRBV2 to TRBJ1-4; D is unclear. The germline V and J ends were trimmed by 10 bases and 8 bases, with 14 bases remaining between them. The CDR3 is 12 amino acids. CDR1 is SNHLY and CDR2 is FYNNEI in the germline V gene. The CDR3 loop reads CATEPDGEKLFF. CDR3 sequence (DNA): TGTGCCACAGAGCCAGATGGCGAAAAACTGTTTTTT.

The rearrangement links TRBV5-1 to TRBJ2-3; 7 nucleotides agree with TRBD2. The CDR3 runs to 19 residues. CDR1 is SGHRS, CDR2 YFSETQ, per germline. V was pared by 0 bases and J by 1 base, with 14 bases of the junction left unmatched. CDR3 residues: CASSLEAAFRAGGTDTQYF. DNA for the CDR3: TGCGCCAGCAGCTTGGAGGCAGCTTTCAGGGCGGGAGGCACAGATACGCAGTATTTT.

To note about this clone: The same CDR3 arises from other DNA sequences in this sample as well. The chain joins TRBV5-4 to TRBJ2-5; D assignment may be TRBD1 or TRBD2 (5 bases each). The V end was cut by 4 bases, the J end by 1 base, with 11 bases between. The CDR3 consists of 14 residues. Per the germline V gene, CDR1 is SGHNT and CDR2 is YYREEE (reference sequence). CDR3: CASSPPGAQETQYF. The CDR3 coding sequence is TGTGCCAGCAGCCCCCCCGGGGCCCAAGAGACCCAGTACTTC.